A single T cell receptor beta chain is shown here with its context. Its antigen is unknown. The data were taken from a study of graft-versus-host responses after intestinal transplantation. Overall study context: Anti-thymocyte globulin induction, then tacrolimus and steroids for 3 to 4 years, went to all recipients.

The germline V gene has CDR1 ENHRY and CDR2 SYGVKD. V trimming: 10 bases; J trimming: 4 bases; junction bases outside the gene matches: 12. This CDR3 has 16 amino acids. Data came from immunoSEQ multiplex PCR; TCRdb stores just in-frame clones and leaves some out. The data show around 99,000 clones, about 92% seen once. Regarding the study as a whole: Researchers found peak circulating GvH clone levels linked to early post-transplant HvG declines. The marrow of recipients harbored GvH clones, and ileum or blood showed some of them first.

This receptor was obtained from a human donor who received an intestinal transplant. The gene calls are TRBV10-3 and TRBJ2-1; 11 positions match TRBD2. This specimen was unstimulated CD8+ T cells sorted from spleen or lymph node cells, taken before intestinal transplant. Here the CDR3 reads CATGGPGLAVYNEQFF. Here the CDR3 DNA reads TGTGCCACGGGGGGACCGGGACTAGCGGTTTACAATGAGCAGTTCTTC.